The 24 T cell receptor beta chains presented below share a single source sample, sequenced in a study of T cell changes during pregnancy in multiple sclerosis. The method was immunoSEQ multiplex PCR; TCRdb's version includes in-frame clones alone and lacks a portion of them. Among some 100,000 clones listed, approximately 92% were seen once. This specimen was peripheral blood, taken in the second trimester of pregnancy. The receptors were sampled from a female donor with multiple sclerosis, enrolled in a pregnancy study.

The rearrangement uses TRBV5-1 and TRBJ2-1, with 7 bases fitting TRBD1. The CDR3 runs 15 residues. CDR1 SGHRS and CDR2 YFSETQ come from the germline V gene. The junction had 6 bases not matched to a gene; V was cut back by 1 base and J by 5 bases. The DNA of the CDR3 is TGCGCCAGCAGCTTGCCGACAGGGTCTAACAATGAGCAGTTCTTC. It specifies CASSLPTGSNNEQFF.

This clone occurred once. The chain is built from TRBV6-6 and TRBJ1-1; 11 bases agree with TRBD1. The length of the CDR3 is 16 residues. Unmatched junction bases numbered 7, after V lost 5 bases and J lost 2 bases. Germline CDR1 is MNHNY and CDR2 is SVGAGI (reference sequence). CDR3 residues: CASSRGDRGTNTEAFF. CDR3 DNA sequence: TGTGCCAGCAGTCGCGGGGACAGGGGGACTAACACTGAAGCTTTCTTT.

The V call is TRBV30, the J call TRBJ2-4, with 8 bases lining up with TRBD2. The CDR3 runs 14 residues. Germline V lookup: CDR1 GTSNPN, CDR2 SVGIG (reference sequence). Trimming cost V 5 bases and J 2 bases; bases outside gene matches: 5. The DNA for the CDR3 is TGTGCCTGGGCGGGGGGACACCCCAAAAACATTCAGTACTTC. It codes for CAWAGGHPKNIQYF. The full variable domain, with the rest looked up from reference TRBV30 and TRBJ2-4, is SQTIHQWPATLVQPVGSPLSLECTVEGTSNPNLYWYRQAAGRGLQLLFYSVGIGQISSEVPQNLSASRPQDRQFILSSKKLLLSDSGFYLCAWAGGHPKNIQYFGAGTRLSVL.

This clone was observed once. The gene calls are TRBV30 and TRBJ2-5; 8 bases fit TRBD2. In germline, CDR1 is GTSNPN, CDR2 SVGIG (reference sequence). The J segment lost 5 bases and the V segment lost 0 bases, leaving 5 bases of the junction unmatched. The CDR3 has 14 amino acids. The CDR3 nucleotides are TGTGCCTGGAGTGTGGTAGCGGGGAGGGAGACCCAGTACTTC. Protein sequence: CAWSVVAGRETQYF.

The chain recombines TRBV6-1 with TRBJ1-2, with 8 bases fitting TRBD1. CDR3 length equals 14 residues. J was trimmed by 2 bases and V by 4 bases; bases with no gene match: 3. CDR1 is MNHNS, CDR2 SASEGT, per germline. The chain's CDR3 is CASSATGANYGYTF. The DNA for the CDR3 is TGTGCCAGCAGTGCGACAGGGGCCAACTATGGCTACACCTTC.

The J gene is TRBJ1-1, the V gene TRBV21-1. TRBV21-1 is annotated as a pseudogene. The CDR3 runs 12 residues. The CDR3 spells CASSKTGTEAFF. The CDR3 nucleotides are TGTGCCAGCAGCAAGACTGGCACTGAAGCTTTCTTT.

The gene calls are TRBV9 and TRBJ1-2; the match to TRBD1 covers 8 bases. Germline values: CDR1 SGDLS, CDR2 YYNGEE. The CDR3 has 15 amino acids. The ends lost 2 bases at V and 2 bases at J; junction bases unmatched: 5. DNA of the CDR3: TGTGCCAGCAGCGTCCGGGACAGGCTCAACTATGGCTACACCTTC. Translated: CASSVRDRLNYGYTF.

This clone was counted once. The genes are TRBV5-6 and TRBJ2-5; D is unclear. The CDR3 length is 14 residues. Germline CDR1 is SGHDT and CDR2 is YYEEEE. The V gene lost 1 base and the J gene lost 2 bases, with 9 bases spanning the gap. The CDR3 DNA is TGTGCCAGCAGCTTGCAGCAGGCACAAGAGACCCAGTACTTC. Protein: CASSLQQAQETQYF.

Written as DNA, the CDR3 is TGTGCCAGCAGCCTTCAGACAAGCTACTCTGGAAACACCATATATTTT. Translating gives CASSLQTSYSGNTIYF. The chain has TRBV21-1 and TRBJ1-3; TRBD1 was called by the table and not checked on the DNA. TRBV21-1 is termed a pseudogene. This CDR3 is built from 16 residues.

This chain links TRBV28 with TRBJ2-3; 10 bases fit TRBD2. Germline V gene data show CDR1 as MDHEN and CDR2 as SYDVKM. The CDR3 covers 15 residues. The V segment lost 6 bases and the J segment 1 base; nucleotides outside the gene matches: 4. The CDR3 protein is CASRRLAGGTDTQYF. CDR3 nucleotides: TGTGCCAGCAGGCGCCTAGCGGGGGGCACAGATACGCAGTATTTT.

The chain carries TRBV6-1 and TRBJ1-1, with TRBD1 as a possible D gene (5 bases). Trimming shortened V by 2 bases and J by 1 base, and 14 bases separated the two germline ends. Germline CDR1 reads MNHNS; CDR2 reads SASEGT. This CDR3 is 16 amino acids long. As DNA, the CDR3 is TGTGCCAGCAGTGAAATCGGTGGGAGGGGGAACACTGAAGCTTTCTTT. It encodes CASSEIGGRGNTEAFF.

The gene calls are TRBV19 and TRBJ2-5; possible D gene TRBD2, 7 bases. The germline V gene has CDR1 LNHDA and CDR2 SQIVND (reference sequence). This CDR3 has 16 residues. V was trimmed by 2 bases and J by 2 bases, leaving 15 bases between them. CDR3 protein: CASSISSRGGQETQYF. As DNA, the CDR3 is TGTGCCAGTAGTATATCCTCTAGGGGGGGGCAAGAGACCCAGTACTTC.

This chain uses TRBV5-3 with TRBJ1-5; D uncertain. TRBV5-3 is identified as an open reading frame with a role that is uncertain. The CDR3 runs 17 residues. Trimming removed 2 bases from V and 3 bases from J, with 18 bases in between. The CDR3 bases are TGTGCCAGAAGCTTTAATAGTCATATGCGAGACAATCAGCCCCAGCATTTT. Encoded protein: CARSFNSHMRDNQPQHF.

The rearrangement links TRBV2 to TRBJ1-2, with D unresolved. Looked up from germline, CDR1 is SNHLY and CDR2 is FYNNEI. Trimming shortened V by 4 bases and J by 0 bases, and 6 bases separated the two germline ends. The length of the CDR3 is 13 residues. For the CDR3, the DNA is TGTGCCAGCAGTGCCAGTGCTAACTATGGCTACACCTTC. As protein: CASSASANYGYTF.

This clone was detected once. The chain couples TRBV2 to TRBJ1-5, with D possibly being TRBD1 (6 bases). The CDR3 consists of 14 residues. V dropped 4 bases and J dropped 4 bases, with 11 bases sitting between them. Germline V gives CDR1 SNHLY, CDR2 FYNNEI. The CDR3 DNA sequence: TGTGCCAGCAGTGCGAATAGGGGGAATCAGCCCCAGCATTTT. Encoded protein: CASSANRGNQPQHF.

This clone has a handful of counts. CDR3 DNA: TGTGCCAGCAGTTTATCCAGGGAGGGAGGCTACACCTTC. Its translation: CASSLSREGGYTF. The genes are TRBV27 and TRBJ1-2; TRBD1 is a possible D gene (5 bases). The CDR3 covers 13 residues. V was cut by 0 bases and J by 8 bases, with 10 bases left in between. Germline values: CDR1 MNHEY, CDR2 SMNVEV (reference sequence).

V gene TRBV5-8 combines with J gene TRBJ1-2, with a tentative D call TRBD1 (6 bases). Per germline, CDR1 SGHTS and CDR2 YDEGEE. This CDR3 spans 15 amino acids. Trimming left V 5 bases short and J 4 bases short, with 18 bases between. CDR3 in DNA: TGTGCCAGCAGGTACCCGGGACAACTATCCTATGGCTACACCTTC. This codes for CASRYPGQLSYGYTF.

The chain recombines TRBV6-5 with TRBJ2-7; TRBD1 is a possible D gene (6 bases). Trimming removed 6 bases from V and 6 bases from J, with 15 bases in between. The CDR3 consists of 13 residues. Germline V gene lookup returns CDR1 MNHEY and CDR2 SVGAGI. CDR3 amino acids: CASSLTGNGEQYF. The CDR3, as DNA: TGTGCCAGCAGCCTTACAGGGAACGGCGAGCAGTACTTC.

This chain uses TRBV27 with TRBJ2-7; 7 bases line up with TRBD1. The germline CDR1 and CDR2 sequences are MNHEY and SMNVEV (reference sequence). The CDR3 length is 15 residues. Losses at the gene ends were 4 bases for V and 2 bases for J; bases not matched to a gene: 8. CDR3 amino acids: CASSSFIGGPYEQYF. DNA of the CDR3: TGTGCCAGCAGTTCGTTCATAGGGGGCCCCTACGAGCAGTACTTC.

This chain uses TRBV7-9 with TRBJ1-2; 7 bases align to TRBD1. Germline loops: CDR1 SEHNR, CDR2 FQNEAQ (reference sequence). The CDR3 spans 13 residues. Trimming took 6 bases from V and 6 from J; bases not matched to a gene: 7. Here the CDR3 reads CASSFTGTDGYTF. The CDR3, as DNA: TGTGCCAGCAGTTTTACCGGGACAGATGGCTACACCTTC. Complete variable domain (other parts from reference TRBV7-9 and TRBJ1-2): DTGVSQNPRHKITKRGQNVTFRCDPISEHNRLYWYRQTLGQGPEFLTYFQNEAQLEKSRLLSDRFSAERPKGSFSTLEIQRTEQGDSAMYLCASSFTGTDGYTFGSGTRLTVV.

The chain employs TRBV6-6 and TRBJ2-3, with TRBD1 as a possible D gene (6 bases). The CDR3 runs 15 residues. V was pared by 2 bases and J by 3 bases, with 12 bases between. Germline CDR1 and CDR2: MNHNY and SVGAGI (reference sequence). CDR3 residues: CASSYVGQRTDTQYF. The CDR3 DNA sequence: TGTGCCAGCAGTTACGTGGGACAACGAACAGATACGCAGTATTTT.

V is TRBV27 and J is TRBJ2-3; TRBD2 agrees at 12 bases. CDR1 and CDR2 (germline): MNHEY, SMNVEV (reference sequence). CDR3 length: 17 amino acids. V gave up 4 bases and J gave up 8 bases; unmatched junction bases: 13. The chain's CDR3 is CASSSTKSSGRGGTQYF. CDR3 nucleotide sequence: TGTGCCAGCAGTTCCACGAAGTCTAGCGGGAGGGGGGGTACGCAGTATTTT.

This clone was seen once. The chain uses TRBV28 and TRBJ2-7; a weak D match, TRBD2 (5 bases). Germline lookup yields CDR1 MDHEN and CDR2 SYDVKM. This CDR3 spans 13 amino acids. V was shortened by 7 bases and J by 4 bases, with 14 bases between the two germline ends. The CDR3 region has the DNA TGTGCCAGCATGGGGAGTGGTATGTACGAGCAGTACTTC. Its protein is CASMGSGMYEQYF.

This sequence joins TRBV28 and TRBJ2-7; D remains ambiguous. The V gene's germline CDR1 is MDHEN and CDR2 SYDVKM. Trimming cost V 8 bases and J 3 bases, with 14 bases left between them. The CDR3 spans 13 residues. The CDR3 loop reads CASAGIEFYEQYF. CDR3 nucleotides: TGTGCCAGCGCAGGAATAGAGTTCTACGAGCAGTACTTC.